This T cell receptor beta chain is from a study of Graves' ophthalmopathy and Graves' hyperthyroidism. Trimming shortened V by 0 bases and J by 6 bases, and 6 bases separated the two germline ends. The CDR3 is 13 residues long. Germline V gene data show CDR1 as SGDLS and CDR2 as YYNGEE. Study-wide points: With a specificity of 72.22% and a sensitivity of 60% to 71%, the model predicted ophthalmopathy progression. The authors also found most expanded thyroid clonotypes above 0.001 frequency in blood.

This clonotype was seen many times. The antigen is not known. The study enrolled ophthalmopathy donors with moderate-to-severe activity, CAS ≥3, NOSPECS ≥4 and duration under 3 months. As diagnostic evidence, clinical symptoms, serum thyroxine, TRAb, thyroid ultrasound and orbital computed tomography were relied upon. Amplification targeted the TCR beta CDR3 regions, with RNA transcripts as the source material. First-round RT-PCR used HTBI primers; second-round multiplex PCR followed. TCRdb fed the multiplex PCR reads into MiXCR, producing one record per CDR3 protein. The table has approximately 210,000 distinct CDR3 sequences, just under 30% seen once.

This receptor was identified in a man aged 50-60 years with Graves' ophthalmopathy. The genes are TRBV9 and TRBJ2-2; D gene unclear. The specimen sequenced was peripheral blood. The CDR3 is CASSVEWAGELFF. CDR3 bases: TGTGCCAGCAGCGTAGAGTGGGCCGGGGAGCTGTTTTTT.